The clone carrying this T cell receptor (beta chain) occurred many times. TCRdb processed the 5' RACE reads anew with MiXCR; each CDR3 protein has one entry. Here the sample spans 35,000 to 50,000 distinct CDR3 sequences, around 30% being singletons. The CDR3 has 11 residues. V was pared by 3 bases and J by 3 bases, with 6 bases between. Germline V gene sequence: CDR1 DFQATT, CDR2 SNEGSKA (reference sequence). The sample comprised memory CD4+ T cells sorted from a lymph node. Subset: memory CD4+ T cells, CD4+CD45RO+CD25-. This chain uses TRBV20-1 with TRBJ2-7; D not resolved. The sequence was obtained from a female donor with breast cancer. CDR3 protein: CSASSVYEQYF. CDR3 DNA sequence: TGCAGTGCTAGTTCCGTCTACGAGCAGTACTTC.